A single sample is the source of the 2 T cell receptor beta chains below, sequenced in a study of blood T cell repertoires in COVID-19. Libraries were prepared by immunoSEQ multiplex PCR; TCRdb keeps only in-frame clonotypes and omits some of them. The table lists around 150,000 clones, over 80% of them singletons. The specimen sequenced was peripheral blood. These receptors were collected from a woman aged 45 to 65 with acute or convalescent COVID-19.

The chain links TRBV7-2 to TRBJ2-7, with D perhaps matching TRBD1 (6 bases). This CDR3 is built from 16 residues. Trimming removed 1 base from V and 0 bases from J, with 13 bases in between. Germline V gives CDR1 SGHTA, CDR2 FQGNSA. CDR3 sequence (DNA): TGTGCCAGCAGCTTAGTTACAGGGAAGAGCTCCTACGAGCAGTACTTC. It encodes CASSLVTGKSSYEQYF.

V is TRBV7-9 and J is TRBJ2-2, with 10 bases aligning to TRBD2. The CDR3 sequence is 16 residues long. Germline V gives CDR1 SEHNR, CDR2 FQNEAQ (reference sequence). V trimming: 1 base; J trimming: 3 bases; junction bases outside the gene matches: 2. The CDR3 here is CASSLGLAGYTGELFF. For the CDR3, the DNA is TGTGCCAGCAGCTTAGGACTAGCGGGTTACACCGGGGAGCTGTTTTTT.